This T cell receptor (beta chain) is from a study of shared clonotypes between healthy human individuals (TCRdb year 2020). Background for the entire study: The cohort included three men and a couple of women between 18 and 49 years of age. Between about 0.8 and 9 billion PBMCs per donor were obtained by leukapheresis. To estimate repertoire size and how much clonotype sharing occurs between individuals, the study deeply sequenced the blood TCR repertoires of five healthy adults. For each donor, three plates each were used for CD4 naive and CD4 memory, two plates were used for CD8 naive, and one plate was used for CD8 memory. Different laboratories and diverse techniques were used to prepare libraries and sequence TCR repertoires, to increase sequencing depth and limit assay-specific biases. On the study overall, not on this receptor specifically: Higher generation probabilities were observed for clonotypes shared by all four sorted-subset donors than for non-shared clonotypes. Across four donors, approximately 4.6% of naive CD4, 3% to 3.5% of naive CD8, roughly 2.2% of memory CD4, and 0.4% of memory CD8 clonotypes were shared. Incomplete sequencing was indicated by rarefaction of sorted-subset datasets, despite the large sequencing depth. The genetic and exposure-history diversity represented was limited by the small number of donors. Sampling was restricted to blood, and TCR repertoires in tissue are likely to differ from TCR repertoires in blood. Pairwise subsampling led to the expectation that sequencing depth would affect the degree of clonotype sharing among donors. Naive subsets generally had larger estimated clonotype richness than memory subsets.

CD8 naive samples consisted of CD45RO-negative cells that were positively selected for CCR7, yielding a CD45RA+CCR7+ population without TemRA cells. Healthy HIV-negative adults with no recently reported acute infections or vaccinations were included as donors. Every donor was a Caucasian adult living in Nashville, Tennessee, USA. After blood collection by leukapheresis, PBMCs were isolated using Ficoll-Histopaque density gradient centrifugation and then cryopreserved in the vapor phase of liquid nitrogen. Analytical flow cytometry was used to check the purity and quantity of every magnetically sorted T cell population. From each sorted fraction, genomic DNA was isolated and quantified by UV absorbance on a Nanodrop 2000c. Using the deep immunoSEQ assay, TCR CDR3 regions were amplified from genomic DNA by multiplex PCR. Extracted genomic DNA from each cell subset was spread evenly across all wells of several immunoSEQ 96-well plates, with each plate serving as a replicate. For sorted subsets, each replicate PCR was loaded with 200 to 250 ng genomic DNA, equivalent to 30,000 to 35,000 T cell genomes. Purified libraries were quantified with a Qubit 3.0 fluorometer, sized on a Bioanalyzer 2100, and re-quantified with the KAPA Library Quantification kit. A separate single-read 150-cycle Illumina NextSeq 550 flow cell was used to sequence each immunoSEQ 96-well plate. On the authors' methods: Because the immunoSEQ output included only junctional sequences and no quality scores, the filtering could not be the same as the filtering used for full-length reads. To assign V/J genes and CDR3, sequences were annotated against IMGT germline references using PyIR, a Python wrapper for IgBLAST v1.9. Any read was removed if the V/J assignment was weak (E-value above 1e-6), the CDR3 was missing, or the read contained stop codons, out-of-frame junctions, or ambiguous translated residues. V3J clonotypes were defined as sequences sharing an identical inferred V gene, J gene, and CDR3 amino acid sequence. Percentage overlap between repertoires was computed as shared unique clonotypes divided by the size of the smaller repertoire. Richness of each repertoire was evaluated using RTK rarefaction, the Chao1 estimator, and Recon v2.1 estimates of unobserved clonotypes. Generation probabilities were computed with OLGA for all TCRbeta clonotypes obtained by the gDNA method from several donors. The immuneACCESS repertoire file appears here via TCRdb, limited to in-frame rearrangements. These files lack a portion of the clones; in checked studies, under half of the deficit traces to unresolved V genes, and the cause of the others is not known. V, J and clone size are taken as reported in that table, and D and trimming were inferred from the DNA itself. For this sample there are about 680,000 clones; just over 90% appear just once. Jointly, the top ten make up approximately 25% of the sample.

V drops 2 bases and J drops 10 bases, leaving 18 bases in between. The cysteine opens and the phenylalanine closes a CDR3 of 15 amino acids. Only the CDR3 region is kept as DNA, spanning 45 bases read in frame from base 1. The germline V gene gives CDR1 as LGHNA and CDR2 as YSLEER. This clone was recorded only once. The clone's antigen remains unknown. No qualities accompany the bases; no much larger clone lies one base away. The receptor was derived from a man between 25 and 39 years old in good health. Recombination linked TRBV4-3 to TRBJ1-5; a weak D assignment points to TRBD1 (5 bases agree). The source material was naive CD8+ T cells sorted from blood. What this sample's cell subset or site label stands for: CD45RA+CCR7+. The CDR3 reads CASSQNPRGGEPQHF. The nucleotides are TGCGCCAGCAGCCAAAACCCGCGGGGGGGGGAACCCCAGCATTTT.